This passage covers 20 T cell receptor beta chains from one sample sequenced in a study of identical twins. TCRdb ran MiXCR on the 5' RACE reads and lists one entry per CDR3 protein. The table has 1.5 million or so distinct CDR3 sequences, less than 40% seen once. Sequencing used cord blood. Every receptor here comes from a newborn girl in good health.

The V call is TRBV28, the J call TRBJ1-2, with D unresolved. In germline, CDR1 is MDHEN, CDR2 SYDVKM. V gave up 3 bases and J gave up 8 bases, with 10 bases separating them. The CDR3 is 12 amino acids. The CDR3 loop is CASSFAVGGYTF. The CDR3 nucleotides are TGTGCCAGCAGTTTCGCGGTAGGGGGCTACACCTTC.

This clonotype showed up just a few times. One end of the junction is discordant with germline, which a read error may explain. The J gene is TRBJ1-4, the V gene TRBV4-2; 7 positions agree with TRBD1. The CDR3 has 15 amino acids. The germline gives CDR1 LGHNA, CDR2 YNFKEQ. CDR3 sequence (DNA): TGTGCCAGCAGCCACGGACAGGCAACAAATGAAAAACTGTTTTTT. Translation: CASSHGQATNEKLFF.

The rearrangement joins TRBV18 to TRBJ2-7; the D gene is possibly TRBD1 (5 bases). Trimming removed 5 bases from V and 4 bases from J, with 18 bases in between. This CDR3 region has 15 residues. Germline CDR1 is KGHSH and CDR2 is LQKENI. CDR3 region: CASSSQGLGPYEQYF. CDR3 sequence (DNA): TGTGCCAGCTCATCGCAGGGTTTAGGGCCTTACGAGCAGTACTTC.

The V gene is TRBV20-1, the J gene TRBJ2-7, with no clear D. There are 13 residues in the CDR3. Germline CDR1 reads DFQATT; CDR2 reads SNEGSKA (reference sequence). V dropped 3 bases and J dropped 0 bases, with 9 bases sitting between them. Here the CDR3 DNA reads TGCAGTGCTAGCGTGTGGAGCTCCTACGAGCAGTACTTC. It is translated as CSASVWSSYEQYF.

This clonotype was observed at least ten times. The V call is TRBV9, the J call TRBJ2-1; possible D gene TRBD1, 6 bases. The CDR3 is 15 residues long. Germline V gene data show CDR1 as SGDLS and CDR2 as YYNGEE. Deletions cut 0 bases from V and 0 bases from J, with 7 bases between. CDR3 amino acids: CASSVGGLSYNEQFF. DNA for the CDR3: TGTGCCAGCAGCGTAGGGGGGCTCTCCTACAATGAGCAGTTCTTC.

The rearrangement uses TRBV5-1 and TRBJ2-3, with D maybe TRBD2 (7 bases). The CDR3 has 15 residues. Per the germline V gene, CDR1 is SGHRS and CDR2 is YFSETQ. Deletions cut 5 bases from V and 4 bases from J, with 17 bases between. The CDR3 here is CASRTIGGAADTQYF. The CDR3 region has the DNA TGCGCCAGCAGAACCATTGGGGGGGCAGCAGATACGCAGTATTTT.

This chain uses TRBV5-5 with TRBJ1-2; D gene uncertain. V lost 7 bases, J lost 0 bases, and 10 bases lay in between. Looked up from germline, CDR1 is SGHKS and CDR2 is YYEKEE (reference sequence). This CDR3 region has 13 residues. CDR3 amino acids: CASDPGANYGYTF. The CDR3 DNA reads as TGTGCCAGCGACCCTGGAGCTAACTATGGCTACACCTTC.

Of note for this clonotype: At one end, the junction sequence differs from germline, possibly due to a read error. The chain has TRBV5-5 and TRBJ1-4; perhaps TRBD1 as D (5 bases). Per the germline V gene, CDR1 is SGHKS and CDR2 is YYEKEE (reference sequence). The CDR3 covers 17 residues. For the CDR3, the DNA is TGTGTCAGCAGCTTGGAACCCGGGACCGCAACTAATGAAAAACTGTTTTTT. Its protein product is CVSSLEPGTATNEKLFF.

This sequence joins TRBV27 and TRBJ1-1; TRBD1 might be the D (6 bases). Per germline, CDR1 MNHEY and CDR2 SMNVEV (reference sequence). The CDR3 loop spans 15 amino acids. V shed 7 bases and J shed 4 bases, with 19 bases lying between them. CDR3 nucleotides: TGTGCCAGCACTCTCGACGGGGGGCTCGGCACTGAAGCTTTCTTT. It is translated as CASTLDGGLGTEAFF.

The V call is TRBV12-3 or TRBV12-4, the J call TRBJ1-6; 9 positions agree with TRBD1. The CDR3 covers 15 residues. V was pared by 0 bases and J by 10 bases, with 4 bases of the junction left unmatched. The DNA of the CDR3 is TGTGCCAGCAGTTTAGCGGGACAGGGCTGGTCACCCCTCCACTTT. Translation gives CASSLAGQGWSPLHF.

The chain recombines TRBV18 with TRBJ2-5; 8 nucleotides line up with TRBD2. V lost 1 base to trimming and J lost 5 bases; unmatched junction nucleotides: 12. Germline CDR1 is KGHSH and CDR2 is LQKENI. This CDR3 region has 17 residues. The CDR3 DNA reads TGTGCCAGCTCACCACGGCGGACTAGCTTCGTCGGGGAGACCCAGTACTTC. The encoded protein is CASSPRRTSFVGETQYF.

This clonotype appeared a few times. CDR3 DNA sequence: TGCGCCAGCAGCCAAGATTTATTAGGACTAGCGGTAATCTACGAGCAGTACTTC. Amino acids: CASSQDLLGLAVIYEQYF. The J gene is TRBJ2-7, the V gene TRBV4-1, with TRBD2 identical over 10 bases. The CDR3 is 18 amino acids. In germline, CDR1 is MGHRA, CDR2 YSYEKL. The J segment lost 3 bases and the V segment lost 0 bases, leaving 11 bases of the junction unmatched.

This clonotype was detected a few times. The V and J genes are TRBV5-1 and TRBJ2-3; 9 bases are shared with TRBD2. Germline values: CDR1 SGHRS, CDR2 YFSETQ. This CDR3 spans 16 amino acids. The V gene end was trimmed by 4 bases and the J gene end by 2 bases; junction bases not matched to a gene: 8. The CDR3 loop is CASSPGTSLPTDTQYF. The CDR3 DNA sequence: TGCGCCAGCAGCCCAGGGACTAGCCTTCCCACAGATACGCAGTATTTT.

A few counts support this clonotype. V gene TRBV5-1 combines with J gene TRBJ2-2; tentatively, D is TRBD1 (6 bases). Germline CDR1 SGHRS, CDR2 YFSETQ. The CDR3 totals 13 residues. V was pared by 4 bases and J by 5 bases, with 9 bases between. CDR3 in DNA: TGCGCCAGCAGCGTCGGACAGACCGGGGAGCTGTTTTTT. Amino acid sequence: CASSVGQTGELFF.

There are a few counts of this clonotype. V usage is TRBV4-2 and J usage is TRBJ1-5, with D unresolved. Trimming pared 1 base from V and 6 bases from J, leaving 4 bases between. Looked up from germline, CDR1 is LGHNA and CDR2 is YNFKEQ. This CDR3 spans 12 amino acids. DNA of the CDR3: TGTGCCAGCAGCCAAGCGGGTCAGCCCCAGCATTTT. Translating it yields CASSQAGQPQHF.

On this clonotype itself: It is likely a read error, because the conserved phenylalanine at the end of the CDR3 is missing. The gene calls are TRBV5-6 and TRBJ1-2; D is undetermined. The germline gives CDR1 SGHDT, CDR2 YYEEEE. CDR3 length: 16 residues. V was trimmed by 4 bases and J by 3 bases, leaving 19 bases between them. In DNA form, the CDR3 reads TGTGCCAGCAGCCGCTTATACGCCCTGGAGGACTATGGCTACACCTTA. The encoded protein is CASSRLYALEDYGYTL.

This sequence joins TRBV11-3 and TRBJ2-1, with 11 positions matching TRBD1. From germline, CDR1 is SGHNT and CDR2 YENEEA. The CDR3 sequence is 15 residues long. Trimming at V came to 5 bases and at J to 9 bases, leaving 9 bases not matched to a gene. The CDR3 sequence is CASSLRDRGEGEQFF. The CDR3 DNA sequence: TGTGCCAGCAGCCTCCGGGACAGGGGGGAGGGTGAGCAGTTCTTC.

This clonotype has a handful of counts. The CDR3 DNA follows: TGCAGTGCTAGAGCTTTGCTTCCGGTGGGGGAGACCCAGTACTTC. Amino acids: CSARALLPVGETQYF. This rearrangement joins TRBV20-1 to TRBJ2-5; D gene ambiguous. V gave up 1 base and J gave up 5 bases, with 17 bases separating them. Germline CDR1 is DFQATT and CDR2 is SNEGSKA (reference sequence). This CDR3 has 15 amino acids.

For this clonotype: A read error is possible here, since a much larger clone lies one base away. V and J are TRBV4-2 and TRBJ2-1; 8 bases align to TRBD2. The CDR3 runs to 15 residues. Germline values: CDR1 LGHNA, CDR2 YNFKEQ. The CDR3 DNA reads as TGTGCCAGCAGCCAAGTAGCGGGACCTTACAATGAGCACTTCTTC. The encoded protein is CASSQVAGPYNEHFF.

A note on this clonotype: Since the CDR3 does not end with the conserved phenylalanine or tryptophan, this likely comes from a read error. Because the CDR3's place on the DNA is in doubt, the DNA is left out and the CDR3 is given as listed by TCRdb. The chain has TRBV10-3 and TRBJ2-1; the DNA was not compared with TRBD1, the D call given in the table. Both ends counted, the CDR3 spans 15 residues. Germline CDR1 is ENHRY and CDR2 is SYGVKD. This CDR3 reads CAISPQGVEGYTFGS.